This T cell receptor (beta chain) derives from a study of OX40 agonist ivuxolimab in advanced cancers. Collection of blood occurred at baseline, at cycle 4 day 1, and at cycle 7 day 1. The data were produced by immunoSEQ multiplex PCR, yet TCRdb's version contains in-frame clones alone and is incomplete. The data hold tens of thousands of clones, with 88% observed a single time. V dropped 3 bases and J dropped 0 bases, with 12 bases sitting between them. Per the germline V gene, CDR1 is MDHEN and CDR2 is SYDVKM. The CDR3 covers 17 residues. The chain uses TRBV28 and TRBJ2-6; either TRBD1 or TRBD2 may fit D (6 bases each). The source material was CD4+ or CD8+ T cells sorted from blood, sampled in a trial of the OX40 agonist ivuxolimab. This TCR came from an adult with an advanced solid tumor such as melanoma, head and neck, liver or kidney cancer. CDR3 sequence: CASSFGGLNSGANVLTF. Here the CDR3 DNA reads TGTGCCAGCAGTTTTGGGGGGCTCAACTCTGGGGCCAACGTCCTGACTTTC. The full variable domain, in which reference TRBV28 and TRBJ2-6 provide the parts outside the CDR3, is DVKVTQSSRYLVKRTGEKVFLECVQDMDHENMFWYRQDPGLGLRLIYFSYDVKMKEKGDIPEGYSVSREKKERFSLILESASTNQTSMYLCASSFGGLNSGANVLTFGAGSRLTVL.